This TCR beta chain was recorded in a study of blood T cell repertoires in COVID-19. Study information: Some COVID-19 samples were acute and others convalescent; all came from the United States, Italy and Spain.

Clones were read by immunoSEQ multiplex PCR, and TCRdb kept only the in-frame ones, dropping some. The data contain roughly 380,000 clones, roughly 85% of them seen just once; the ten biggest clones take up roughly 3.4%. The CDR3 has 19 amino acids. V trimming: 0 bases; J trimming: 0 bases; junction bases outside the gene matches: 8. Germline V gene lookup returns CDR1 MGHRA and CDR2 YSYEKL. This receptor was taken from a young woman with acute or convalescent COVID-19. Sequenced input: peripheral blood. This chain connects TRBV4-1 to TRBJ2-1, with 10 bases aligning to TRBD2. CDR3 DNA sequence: TGCGCCAGCAGCCAAGATCAACTAGCGGGGCTGAGCTCCTACAATGAGCAGTTCTTC. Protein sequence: CASSQDQLAGLSSYNEQFF.